The subject of this entry is one TCR beta chain. This clone's antigen is unknown. The record has no base qualities; no much larger clone is one base away. This sample stems from a study of blood T cell repertoires in COVID-19 (dated by TCRdb to about 2020). For context, the study as a whole: Samples from collaborators originated in the United States, Italy and Spain and spanned both the acute and convalescent phases of COVID-19. The prospective study material was composed of cDNA or gDNA derived from T cells, B-cell-depleted T cells, or PBMCs. HLA class I and class II types, where available, came from metadata supplied by the sample provider rather than from assay-based typing. The repertoires were released in a freely available public database intended as a resource for research on the immune response to SARS-CoV-2. Subjects who had been exposed to COVID-19, were actively infected with it, or had recovered from it provided the deeply sampled blood TCRbeta repertoires that made up the dataset. Sample metadata almost always included a de-identified subject ID, COVID-19 status, age in years and sex. The samples were drawn from the first 160 participants of the ongoing ImmuneRACE study and from some 1,300 subjects provided by 6 global collaborators. Broader findings and caveats from the paper: The amount of clinical and demographic metadata varied by source and participant and was provided uncurated.

TCRbeta CDR3 regions were amplified from genomic DNA by means of the immunoSEQ Assay, a bias-controlled multiplex PCR. On the authors' methods: Within the assay, amplification of reference gene primers was used to estimate how many nucleated cells each sample contained. Sequence reads were collapsed and filtered to measure the absolute abundance of every unique TCRbeta CDR3 rearrangement. Productive Simpson clonality was computed per sample as the square root of Simpson's diversity index over productive rearrangements. Not all clones reach the TCRdb copy of this immuneACCESS table, which keeps in-frame sequences only. Checked studies attribute under half of the gap to unresolved V genes and leave the rest unexplained. The V and J calls and clone size are taken from that table; D and trimming were inferred from the DNA. A total of 250,000 to 300,000 clones appear in this sample, approximately 91% of them only once. Approximately 11% of the sample rests with the top ten.

Including cysteine and phenylalanine, the CDR3 has 19 amino acids. Here the CDR3 DNA is all that survives: 57 bases in frame from base 1. Unmatched junction bases come to 17, with V trimmed by 0 bases and J by 5 bases. According to the germline V gene, CDR1 reads SGHRS and CDR2 reads YFSETQ. At one collaborating source in Seattle, patients were enrolled during active infection and were followed longitudinally through the course of disease. Each collaborating institution followed its own protocols to collect whole blood in K2EDTA tubes. For TCRbeta analysis, collaborators shipped samples as frozen whole blood, isolated PBMCs, or DNA extracted from either of those sample types.

The receptor comes from a woman in her thirties with COVID-19, enrolled during active disease. The sample consisted of peripheral blood. The chain is encoded by TRBV5-1 joined to TRBJ2-3, and 8 bases in between align with TRBD2. The DNA sequence is given as TGCGCCAGCAGCTTGGATTCTGGGGGAGCGGGAGTTTTTCTAGATACGCAGTATTTT. Translated, this gives CASSLDSGGAGVFLDTQYF. The full variable domain, with segments outside the CDR3 supplied by the reference TRBV5-1 and TRBJ2-3 proteins, appears as KAGVTQTPRYLIKTRGQQVTLSCSPISGHRSVSWYQQTPGQGLQFLFEYFSETQRNKGNFPGRFSGRQFSNSRSEMNVSTLELGDSALYLCASSLDSGGAGVFLDTQYFGPGTRLTVL.